This T cell receptor (beta chain) is from a study of T cell responses to AZD1222 COVID-19 vaccine. Study results and limitations: Every sample of the repertoires postdated the peak T cell response. Seropositivity was recorded at baseline in only a handful of AZD1222 recipients. Two AZD1222 administrations were followed by greater Spike-specific TCR breadth and depth. Females made up more of the donors, who were largely white British, and clonal diversity may have come out too low.

The CDR3 has 13 residues. CDR1 is MNHEY and CDR2 is SMNVEV in the germline V gene (reference sequence). Trimming stripped 5 bases from V and 6 bases from J, with 11 bases between. TCRdb's table, derived via immunoSEQ multiplex PCR, lists solely in-frame clones and lacks some. The data hold 120,000 to 150,000 clones, with roughly 88% observed a single time. A word on this clone: Its antigen is not identified.

This chain joins TRBV27 and TRBJ2-4; D unclear. Sequencing used peripheral blood, obtained 28 days after the second dose of the MenACWY control vaccine. The clonotype comes from an adult who received the MenACWY meningococcal vaccine as a control. CDR3 sequence reads: CASSPRTLNIQYF. In DNA form, the CDR3 reads TGTGCCAGCAGTCCCCGGACCTTAAACATTCAGTACTTC.